This passage covers 20 T cell receptor beta chains from one sample sequenced in a study of blood T cells in healthy people across ages. For the second PCR, which ran for about 7 to 11 cycles, a sample-barcoded 5' primer and a J-beta primer mix were used. TCRdb redid the calling of the 5' RACE reads with MiXCR, one entry per CDR3 protein. Among about 930,000 distinct CDR3 sequences listed, about 29% were seen once. These data also featured in a second study, about T cells of mothers and their children.

The specimen sequenced was blood. The receptors come from a woman aged 40 to 49 in good health.

This clonotype was seen at least ten times. The gene calls are TRBV12-3 or TRBV12-4 and TRBJ2-1; 8 positions agree with TRBD1. The CDR3 totals 13 residues. The V gene end was trimmed by 3 bases and the J gene end by 9 bases; junction bases not matched to a gene: 4. The CDR3 loop reads CASSLGRGLEQFF. The DNA of the CDR3 is TGTGCCAGCAGTTTGGGCAGGGGGCTTGAGCAGTTCTTC.

The chain recombines TRBV7-9 with TRBJ1-2; weak D call: TRBD1 (5 bases). CDR3 length equals 15 residues. V was shortened by 8 bases and J by 1 base, with 17 bases between the two germline ends. Per germline, CDR1 SEHNR and CDR2 FQNEAQ (reference sequence). In DNA, the CDR3 is TGTGCCAGCGGCTCGACCGGGACTGATAACTATGGCTACACCTTC. Amino acids: CASGSTGTDNYGYTF.

With respect to this clonotype: Since a much larger clone is just one base distant, this may be a read error. The chain couples TRBV5-1 to TRBJ2-7, with 7 bases aligning to TRBD1. Germline CDR1 is SGHRS and CDR2 is YFSETQ. The CDR3 runs to 14 residues. CDR3 amino acids: CAGSDGDRAYEQYF. The CDR3 nucleotides read TGCGCCGGCAGCGATGGAGACAGGGCCTACGAGCAGTACTTC.

This clonotype was seen more than once but under ten times. V is TRBV5-1 and J is TRBJ2-4; a weak D match, TRBD2 (6 bases). The tail of the sequence fits TRBJ2-1 better, so the J call may be wrong. Germline V CDR1 and CDR2: SGHRS, YFSETQ. The CDR3 has 12 residues. CDR3 nucleotides: TGCGCCAGCAGCTTGGGGGACTGCGAGCAGTTCTTC. Protein: CASSLGDCEQFF.

Ten or more counts support this clonotype. The junction departs from germline at one end; a sequencing error may be responsible. This chain joins TRBV28 and TRBJ2-1, with a possible D match to TRBD2 (5 bases). The CDR3 consists of 11 residues. The germline CDR1 and CDR2 sequences are MDHEN and SYDVKM. CDR3 loop: CASSWRDEQFF. DNA for the CDR3: TGCGCCAGCAGCTGGCGGGATGAGCAGTTCTTC.

The CDR3 sequence: CASSLVASSGAHEQFF. The CDR3 coding sequence is TGTGCCAGCAGCTTAGTAGCGTCTAGCGGGGCCCATGAGCAGTTCTTC. The chain has TRBV7-2 and TRBJ2-1; 9 bases map to TRBD2. CDR3 length: 16 residues. V dropped 1 base and J dropped 8; count of bases not matched to a gene: 9. CDR1 and CDR2 (germline): SGHTA, FQGNSA.

A note on this clonotype: This clone may be a read error of a much larger clone one base away. The chain employs TRBV27 and TRBJ2-5, with D maybe TRBD2 (5 bases). The J call may be in error: the DNA end matches TRBJ2-7 better. Germline V CDR1 and CDR2: MNHEY, SMNVEV (reference sequence). The CDR3 sequence is 15 residues long. In DNA form, the CDR3 reads TGTGCCAGCAGTTGTTCGGGATCGGGGTACTACGAGCAGTACTTC. Amino acids: CASSCSGSGYYEQYF.

This clonotype was seen at least ten times. The chain employs TRBV10-3 and TRBJ1-2; D is ambiguous. The V and J ends lost 3 bases and 0 bases respectively, with 14 bases between them. The V gene's germline CDR1 is ENHRY and CDR2 SYGVKD. This CDR3 comprises 16 residues. The DNA for the CDR3 is TGTGCCATCAGTGAACAGCTCCTTAAGGCTAACTATGGCTACACCTTC. It yields the protein CAISEQLLKANYGYTF.

This clonotype was detected a few times. The V call is TRBV12-3 or TRBV12-4, the J call TRBJ1-2, with TRBD1 identical over 7 bases. With 8 bases clipped from V and 4 bases from J, the junction kept 10 bases outside the gene matches. The CDR3 runs to 14 residues. CDR3: CASFLGGSSYGYTF. In nucleotides, the CDR3 is TGTGCCAGCTTCTTAGGGGGCAGCAGCTATGGCTACACCTTC.

This clonotype was picked up many times. V gene TRBV3-1 combines with J gene TRBJ1-1, with TRBD1 matching 8 bases. J gave up 12 bases and V 4 bases, and 10 bases lay outside the gene matches. The germline V gene has CDR1 LGHDT and CDR2 YNNKEL (reference sequence). This CDR3 has 13 residues. The CDR3 protein is CASSPQGVPGSFF. The CDR3 bases are TGTGCCAGCAGCCCACAGGGGGTTCCCGGGTCTTTCTTT.

This clonotype has more than one count but fewer than ten. This chain joins TRBV7-2 and TRBJ1-4; no clear D. V dropped 5 bases and J dropped 8 bases, with 12 bases sitting between them. The CDR3 spans 13 residues. Germline CDR1 is SGHTA and CDR2 is FQGNSA. CDR3 region: CASSMTPGEKLFF. The CDR3 DNA reads as TGTGCCAGCAGCATGACCCCGGGAGAAAAACTGTTTTTT.

There are a few counts of this clonotype. The V and J genes are TRBV2 and TRBJ2-5, with D possibly TRBD1 on 6 matching bases. V lost 0 bases and J 0 bases, leaving 11 bases between the germline ends. CDR3 length: 16 residues. The germline V gene has CDR1 SNHLY and CDR2 FYNNEI. CDR3 in amino acids: CASSEAGTSHQETQYF. The CDR3 nucleotides read TGTGCCAGCAGTGAAGCGGGGACATCCCACCAAGAGACCCAGTACTTC.

V usage is TRBV7-2 and J usage is TRBJ1-1; 7 bases are shared with TRBD1. Germline CDR1 reads SGHTA; CDR2 reads FQGNSA. The CDR3 loop spans 13 amino acids. V trimming: 7 bases; J trimming: 4 bases; junction bases outside the gene matches: 6. CDR3 nucleotides: TGTGCCAGCACCCTAACAGGGGCCACTGAAGCTTTCTTT. Amino acids: CASTLTGATEAFF.

This clonotype was counted a few times. The chain uses TRBV6-1 and TRBJ1-2, with D possibly matching TRBD1 (6 bases). The CDR3 covers 15 residues. Germline V gives CDR1 MNHNS, CDR2 SASEGT. V lost 2 bases and J lost 4, with 14 bases in between. This CDR3 reads CASSETDSAFYGYTF. The CDR3 DNA reads TGTGCCAGCAGTGAAACGGACAGCGCGTTCTATGGCTACACCTTC.

This clonotype was counted between two and nine times. V usage is TRBV2 and J usage is TRBJ2-1; the D is unclear. V gave up 5 bases and J gave up 1 base, with 9 bases separating them. CDR3 length: 14 residues. Germline V gives CDR1 SNHLY, CDR2 FYNNEI. CDR3 DNA: TGTGCCAGCAGTCCCCCATTTTCCTACAATGAGCAGTTCTTC. It is translated as CASSPPFSYNEQFF.

This chain joins TRBV4-1 and TRBJ1-2, with unresolved D. V lost 1 base to trimming and J lost 6 bases, with 9 bases between them. CDR3 length equals 13 residues. The V gene's germline CDR1 is MGHRA and CDR2 YSYEKL. CDR3: CASSQVGMDGYTF. DNA for the CDR3: TGCGCCAGCAGCCAAGTAGGGATGGATGGCTACACCTTC.

There are many counts of this clonotype. The J gene is TRBJ2-7, the V gene TRBV7-2; 7 positions agree with TRBD1. The J segment lost 0 bases and the V segment lost 4 bases, leaving 3 bases of the junction unmatched. CDR3 length equals 14 residues. Germline V gene sequence: CDR1 SGHTA, CDR2 FQGNSA. This CDR3 reads CASSWDRSSYEQYF. In DNA form, the CDR3 reads TGTGCCAGCAGCTGGGACAGAAGCTCCTACGAGCAGTACTTC.

This clonotype was detected only once. A much more abundant neighbour one base away suggests this may be a read error. V is TRBV12-3 or TRBV12-4 and J is TRBJ1-2; 10 bases are shared with TRBD1. The CDR3 extends over 15 amino acids. The CDR3 spells CVSRAGQGYLYGYTF. In DNA, the CDR3 is TGTGTCAGCAGGGCGGGACAGGGGTACCTCTATGGCTACACCTTC.

This clonotype was seen at least ten times. The gene calls are TRBV4-1 and TRBJ1-4, with no clear D. V was clipped by 6 bases and J by 8 bases, with 25 bases between them. Germline V gene data show CDR1 as MGHRA and CDR2 as YSYEKL. The CDR3 contains 17 residues. CDR3 sequence (DNA): TGCGCCAGCAGGCCGCGGCCCCTGGGTCGGGAAGGCGAAAAACTGTTTTTT. This codes for CASRPRPLGREGEKLFF.

This clonotype was recorded at least ten times. The gene calls are TRBV12-3 or TRBV12-4 and TRBJ2-3; 10 bases fit TRBD2. The CDR3 length is 15 residues. V trimming: 5 bases; J trimming: 0 bases; junction bases outside the gene matches: 2. CDR3 DNA sequence: TGTGCCAGCAGTCTACTAGCGGGGAGCACAGATACGCAGTATTTT. Its translation: CASSLLAGSTDTQYF.